The 26 T cell receptor beta chains below all came from one sample that was sequenced in a study of early stage breast cancer tumors. Data came from immunoSEQ multiplex PCR; TCRdb stores just in-frame clones and leaves some out. Of more than 60,000 clones in the sample, around 80% are singletons; the top ten hold 3.5%. Sequencing was done on a sample of blood. The source of these receptors is a person between 55 and 69 years old with breast cancer.

This sequence joins TRBV6-6 and TRBJ2-7, with 7 bases identical to TRBD1. CDR3 size: 13 residues. The germline gives CDR1 MNHNY, CDR2 SVGAGI (reference sequence). Trimming took 5 bases from V and 2 from J; bases not matched to a gene: 3. CDR3 in amino acids: CASSPGTAYEQYF. CDR3 nucleotide sequence: TGTGCCAGCAGTCCCGGGACAGCCTACGAGCAGTACTTC.

This chain uses TRBV11-2 with TRBJ2-1; the match to TRBD2 covers 7 bases. The CDR3 has 12 amino acids. Germline assignment: CDR1 SGHAT and CDR2 FQNNGV. V dropped 6 bases and J dropped 6; count of bases not matched to a gene: 2. In DNA, the CDR3 is TGTGCCAGCAGGGGCGGGGGCAATGAGCAGTTCTTC. As protein: CASRGGGNEQFF.

This chain links TRBV27 with TRBJ2-1; 11 positions agree with TRBD2. After removal of 3 bases from V and 7 bases from J, the junction contained 5 bases not matched to a gene. There are 15 residues in the CDR3. Germline CDR1 MNHEY, CDR2 SMNVEV (reference sequence). Here the CDR3 reads CASSLTSGVVNEQFF. The CDR3 nucleotides are TGTGCCAGCAGTTTGACTAGCGGGGTTGTGAATGAGCAGTTCTTC.

This chain uses TRBV29-1 with TRBJ1-3; 9 bases map to TRBD1. The CDR3 contains 13 residues. The trim removed 7 bases at V and 2 bases at J, leaving 3 bases unmatched. The V gene's germline CDR1 is SQVTM and CDR2 ANQGSEA. The CDR3 protein is CSAQGAAGNTIYF. For the CDR3, the DNA is TGCAGCGCACAGGGGGCCGCTGGAAACACCATATATTTT. Based on the CDR3 plus reference TRBV29-1 and TRBJ1-3, the full variable domain is SAVISQKPSRDICQRGTSLTIQCQVDSQVTMMFWYRQQPGQSLTLIATANQGSEATYESGFVIDKFPISRPNLTFSTLTVSNMSPEDSSIYLCSAQGAAGNTIYFGEGSWLTVV.

This clone has a single count. This sequence joins TRBV6-6 and TRBJ2-1; D perhaps matches TRBD2 (5 bases). This CDR3 is 15 amino acids long. Germline V CDR1 and CDR2: MNHNY, SVGAGI (reference sequence). Trimming removed 11 bases at V and 2 bases at J, with 19 bases between. Here the CDR3 reads CAVDLRGNAYNEQFF. The CDR3 DNA sequence: TGTGCCGTGGATCTCCGGGGAAATGCCTACAATGAGCAGTTCTTC.

J is TRBJ2-7 and V is TRBV18; TRBD1 matches at 8 bases. The J segment lost 1 base and the V segment lost 6 bases, leaving 2 bases of the junction unmatched. The CDR3 has 13 amino acids. The germline V gene encodes CDR1 KGHSH and CDR2 LQKENI. The DNA of the CDR3 is TGTGCCAGCTCGAGGACAGGGTCCTACGAGCAGTACTTC. Encoded protein: CASSRTGSYEQYF.

The chain uses TRBV2 and TRBJ1-4; the D gene is possibly TRBD1 (5 bases). Trimming removed 2 bases from V and 5 bases from J, with 9 bases in between. The CDR3 consists of 14 residues. Germline CDR1 and CDR2: SNHLY and FYNNEI. The CDR3 coding sequence is TGTGCCAGCAGTGAACAGGGCCCCAATGAAAAACTGTTTTTT. Translating gives CASSEQGPNEKLFF.

The chain joins TRBV6-6 to TRBJ2-3; 8 positions match TRBD1. Germline assignment: CDR1 MNHNY and CDR2 SVGAGI (reference sequence). This CDR3 comprises 16 residues. V dropped 2 bases and J dropped 0; count of bases not matched to a gene: 4. As DNA, the CDR3 is TGTGCCAGCAGTTACAGCCCAGGGGGCAGCACAGATACGCAGTATTTT. It is translated as CASSYSPGGSTDTQYF.

The CDR3 DNA reads as TGTGCCAGTATGGAGGCAGGCGGAGTGATCAATTCACCCCTCCACTTT. Translation gives CASMEAGGVINSPLHF. The V call is TRBV19, the J call TRBJ1-6; D is ambiguous. Trimming took 7 bases from V and 7 from J, leaving 20 bases between them. Germline V lookup: CDR1 LNHDA, CDR2 SQIVND (reference sequence). The CDR3 is 16 amino acids.

The gene calls are TRBV10-3 and TRBJ1-3; no reliable D call. The CDR3 loop spans 15 amino acids. The germline V gene encodes CDR1 ENHRY and CDR2 SYGVKD. Trimming took 6 bases from V and 1 from J, leaving 13 bases between them. CDR3 bases: TGTGCCATCAGAGGAAACCAGGTTTCTGGAAACACCATATATTTT. Translated: CAIRGNQVSGNTIYF.

In its sample, this clone was seen a few times. The genes are TRBV5-6 and TRBJ2-7; 11 bases map to TRBD2. The germline V gene encodes CDR1 SGHDT and CDR2 YYEEEE. The CDR3 is 15 amino acids. V lost 4 bases, J lost 4 bases, and 7 bases stayed unmatched. CDR3 in DNA: TGTGCCAGCAGCGGAGGACTAGCGGGTTTATACGAGCAGTACTTC. Protein sequence: CASSGGLAGLYEQYF.

The V call is TRBV29-1, the J call TRBJ2-1, with unresolved D. The CDR3 extends over 12 amino acids. Trimming cost V 4 bases and J 10 bases, with 14 bases left between them. CDR1 and CDR2 (germline): SQVTM, ANQGSEA. DNA for the CDR3: TGCAGCGTTGCCCCAACGGCACAGGAGCAGTTCTTC. It is translated as CSVAPTAQEQFF.

This rearrangement joins TRBV10-2 to TRBJ2-5, with 9 bases matching TRBD2. J lost 4 bases, V lost 5 bases, and 8 bases had no gene match. Germline V gene sequence: CDR1 WSHSY, CDR2 SAAADI. This CDR3 comprises 15 residues. CDR3 nucleotide sequence: TGCGCCAGCAGTCCCAGCGGGGGGACCGGAGAGACCCAGTACTTC. Its protein is CASSPSGGTGETQYF.

This CDR3 is CSARSTDTQYF. The DNA of the CDR3 is TGCAGTGCTAGGAGCACAGATACGCAGTATTTT. V usage is TRBV20-1 and J usage is TRBJ2-3, with no clear D. This CDR3 is 11 amino acids long. Germline-derived CDR1 and CDR2 are DFQATT and SNEGSKA (reference sequence). V lost 3 bases, J lost 0 bases, and 1 base lay in between.

The V call is TRBV29-1, the J call TRBJ1-5; D uncertain. With 7 bases removed from V and 6 bases from J, the gap between germline ends came to 16 bases. The CDR3 contains 13 residues. The germline CDR1 and CDR2 sequences are SQVTM and ANQGSEA. The CDR3 sequence is CSATPGSGQPQHF. The CDR3 DNA follows: TGCAGCGCCACCCCGGGGAGCGGTCAGCCCCAGCATTTT.

The chain uses TRBV7-2 and TRBJ1-5, with D possibly being TRBD1 (6 bases). Trimming shortened V by 3 bases and J by 0 bases, and 6 bases separated the two germline ends. The germline V gene has CDR1 SGHTA and CDR2 FQGNSA. The CDR3 is made up of 14 amino acids. The DNA for the CDR3 is TGTGCCAGCAGCTTGGGGGCTAGCAATCAGCCCCAGCATTTT. Translated: CASSLGASNQPQHF.

This chain joins TRBV2 and TRBJ1-2; D not certain. The germline gives CDR1 SNHLY, CDR2 FYNNEI. The ends were cut back, 4 bases at V and 5 bases at J, with 23 bases in the middle. The CDR3 is made up of 17 amino acids. CDR3 in amino acids: CASSGPPGGVGYYGYTF. The CDR3 bases are TGTGCCAGCAGTGGTCCCCCGGGCGGAGTCGGATATTATGGCTACACCTTC.

The chain joins TRBV6-6 to TRBJ1-1; D not certain. The CDR3 covers 12 residues. Germline CDR1 MNHNY, CDR2 SVGAGI (reference sequence). Trimming left V 4 bases short and J 3 bases short, with 6 bases between. As DNA, the CDR3 is TGTGCCAGCAGTTCCCGGGACACTGAAGCTTTCTTT. It yields the protein CASSSRDTEAFF.

The CDR3 nucleotides read TGTGCCAGCAGTGGGATGAGGGGGCACGGAGATGAAAAACTGTTTTTT. Its translation: CASSGMRGHGDEKLFF. The rearrangement uses TRBV6-1 and TRBJ1-4; 7 bases are a match to TRBD1. The V and J ends lost 4 bases and 6 bases, in that order; junction bases with no gene match: 11. CDR1 MNHNS and CDR2 SASEGT come from the germline V gene. The CDR3 is 16 amino acids.

The chain employs TRBV10-2 and TRBJ1-2; no reliable D call. Trimming cost V 4 bases and J 0 bases, with 6 bases left between them. Germline V gene lookup returns CDR1 WSHSY and CDR2 SAAADI. CDR3 length: 13 residues. CDR3 sequence: CASSGGANYGYTF. DNA of the CDR3: TGCGCCAGCAGTGGCGGAGCTAACTATGGCTACACCTTC.

V is TRBV13 and J is TRBJ1-2, with TRBD1 as a possible D gene (6 bases). The germline gives CDR1 PRHDT, CDR2 FYEKMQ (reference sequence). V lost 4 bases and J lost 4, with 19 bases in between. This CDR3 region has 16 residues. CDR3 coding DNA: TGTGCCAGCAGCTCCGACACACTAACAGGGTCCTATGGCTACACCTTC. Translated, it gives CASSSDTLTGSYGYTF.

This chain uses TRBV18 with TRBJ2-3; perhaps D is TRBD1 or TRBD2 (5 bases each). The CDR3 covers 16 residues. CDR1 KGHSH and CDR2 LQKENI come from the germline V gene. V dropped 4 bases and J dropped 5 bases, with 19 bases sitting between them. CDR3 DNA: TGTGCCAGCTCACAAGGGGCGGGCAGGGCGCAAGATACGCAGTATTTT. The encoded protein is CASSQGAGRAQDTQYF.

The chain is built from TRBV21-1 and TRBJ2-3; the D call in the table, TRBD2, was not verified against the DNA. TRBV21-1 is a documented pseudogene. CDR3 size: 12 residues. CDR3: CASSKYPDTQYF. The CDR3 DNA reads as TGTGCCAGCAGCAAGTATCCAGATACGCAGTATTTT.

This rearrangement joins TRBV7-8 to TRBJ1-2, with TRBD1 identical over 7 bases. Germline lookup yields CDR1 SGHVS and CDR2 FQNEAQ. The V gene end was trimmed by 1 base and the J gene end by 3 bases; junction bases not matched to a gene: 2. This CDR3 has 14 residues. CDR3 nucleotides: TGTGCCAGCAGCTTAGGGCAGGGGGACTATGGCTACACCTTC. It specifies CASSLGQGDYGYTF.

The chain uses TRBV15 and TRBJ1-4; D is uncertain. In germline, CDR1 is LNHNV, CDR2 YYDKDF (reference sequence). V was cut by 5 bases and J by 7 bases, with 14 bases left in between. CDR3 length equals 14 residues. The CDR3 DNA sequence: TGTGCCACCAGCGTCCAATCTGGAGCTGAAAAACTGTTTTTT. Encoded protein: CATSVQSGAEKLFF.

V is TRBV6-1 and J is TRBJ2-5, with 7 bases matching TRBD2. The ends lost 4 bases at V and 7 bases at J; junction bases unmatched: 15. This CDR3 region has 16 residues. The germline CDR1 and CDR2 sequences are MNHNS and SASEGT. Here the CDR3 DNA reads TGTGCCAGCAGTGTTCCTAGCGGAGGTAAAGGCGGGACCCAGTACTTC. It translates to CASSVPSGGKGGTQYF.